A selection of T cell receptor beta chains follows, all from one sample in a study of control samples from healthy donors and cancer patients. Only in-frame clones appear in the TCRdb table, and some are missing; sequencing was by immunoSEQ multiplex PCR. This table has fewer than 200,000 clones, 70% to 90% appearing once. The specimen sequenced was blood. The receptors originated from a woman between 25 and 40 years old in good health. Each CDR3 is given with its conserved first and last residue. Fields, in order: D gene, J gene, clone size, V gene, CDR3 DNA, CDR3 protein. A D gene is named only where the DNA matches it firmly. Clone size is shown for a subset of rows, as once, few, many or a class of expanded clone.

NA	TRBJ2-3	NA	TRBV5-1	TGCGCCAGCAGCCTCTCGGGACTCCCCACAGATACGCAGTATTTT	CASSLSGLPTDTQYF
NA	TRBJ1-2	once	TRBV14	TGTGCCAGCAGCCAAGAGACTAACTATGGCTACACCTTC	CASSQETNYGYTF
TRBD1	TRBJ1-2	NA	TRBV13	TGTGCCAGCAGTAAGGGGGCGCAGGATGGCTACACCTTC	CASSKGAQDGYTF
NA	TRBJ2-5	NA	TRBV10-3	TGTGCCATCAGCAGGGGAGGGGGCCAAGAGACCCAGTACTTC	CAISRGGGQETQYF
NA	TRBJ1-2	once	TRBV12-3/TRBV12-4	TGTGCCAGCAAGGTCTCAGGGCAAGGTGGCTACACCTTC	CASKVSGQGGYTF
TRBD2	TRBJ2-1	NA	TRBV2	TGTGCCACCACGGGACTAGCGGGAGGGTCGGGGGAGCAGTTCTTC	CATTGLAGGSGEQFF
TRBD2	TRBJ2-2	NA	TRBV27	TGTGCCAGCAGTTTCCTAGCGGGGGGATACACCGGGGAGCTGTTTTTT	CASSFLAGGYTGELFF
TRBD1	TRBJ2-2	NA	TRBV24-1	TGTGCCACCAGTGACCCCGGACAGGGGGGCACCGGGGAGCTGTTTTTT	CATSDPGQGGTGELFF
NA	TRBJ2-2	NA	TRBV3-1/TRBV3-2	TGTGCCAGCAGCCAAGTGTCTAGCGCGGGCGGGGAGCTGTTTTTT	CASSQVSSAGGELFF
NA	TRBJ1-5	NA	TRBV6-6	TGTGCCAGCAGGCCAGCCGGGGACGGCAATCAGCCCCAGCATTTT	CASRPAGDGNQPQHF
NA	TRBJ2-1	NA	TRBV27	TGTGCCAGCAGTCCCCAGATGGTGGCAAGGTACAATGAGCAGTTCTTC	CASSPQMVARYNEQFF
NA	TRBJ2-2	NA	TRBV6-5	TGTGCCAGCAGTCTAACACAGGGAACCGGGGAGCTGTTTTTT	CASSLTQGTGELFF
NA	TRBJ1-4	once	TRBV6-5	TGTGCCAGCAGGTTCATGGAAAAACTGTTTTTT	CASRFMEKLFF
TRBD2	TRBJ2-3	few	TRBV3-1/TRBV3-2	TGTGCCAGCAGCCTCGGACTAGCGGGCTCAGATACGCAGTATTTT	CASSLGLAGSDTQYF
NA	TRBJ2-1	NA	TRBV19	TGTGCCAGTAGTGACCGGGACGGGCAGGGGAATGAGCAGTTCTTC	CASSDRDGQGNEQFF
NA	TRBJ2-1	NA	TRBV5-5	TGTGCCAGCAGCTTGGATCGGGCCGCTTGGTATGAGCAGTTCTTC	CASSLDRAAWYEQFF
NA	TRBJ1-4	NA	TRBV7-9	TGTGCCAGCAGCTTCGGGGCAGGGCGGGAAAAACTGTTTTTT	CASSFGAGREKLFF
NA	TRBJ1-3	NA	TRBV2	TGTGCCGTAAATGGGGGCCCTGGAAACACCATATATTTT	CAVNGGPGNTIYF
NA	TRBJ2-3	NA	TRBV9	TGTGCCAGCAGCGTAGCCCCCGGGGCCCCCGCATTAAACACAGATACGCAGTATTTT	CASSVAPGAPALNTDTQYF
NA	TRBJ1-5	few	TRBV4-1	TGCGCCAGCAGCCTGGTAACAGGGCTGAATCAGCCCCAGCATTTT	CASSLVTGLNQPQHF
TRBD2	TRBJ2-1	NA	TRBV7-9	TGTGCCAGCAGCTCGAATCTAGCGGGGGTTTACAATGAGCAGTTCTTC	CASSSNLAGVYNEQFF
NA	TRBJ1-4	NA	TRBV2	TGTGCCACCCATCAACAGGGAGGTTTTGAAAAACTGTTTTTT	CATHQQGGFEKLFF
NA	TRBJ2-3	NA	TRBV6-5	TGTGCCAGCAGTCCAACACGCACAGATACGCAGTATTTT	CASSPTRTDTQYF
NA	TRBJ2-1	NA	TRBV5-1	TGCGCCAGCAGACCCGTGGGGGGCGAGCAGTTCTTC	CASRPVGGEQFF
NA	TRBJ2-2	NA	TRBV12-5	TGTGCTAGTGGTTTGGCAGGCGGGGAGCTGTTTTTT	CASGLAGGELFF
NA	TRBJ1-5	NA	TRBV5-6	TGTGCCAGCAGCTTCGGGCAAAATAGCAATCAGCCCCAGCATTTT	CASSFGQNSNQPQHF
TRBD2	TRBJ2-6	NA	TRBV18	TGTGCCAGCTCCTTTGGCGGGAGGAGATCTGGGGCCAACGTCCTGACTTTC	CASSFGGRRSGANVLTF